This TCR beta chain was identified during a study of blood T cell repertoires in COVID-19. Study-level background: COVID-19 samples, acute and convalescent, were from the United States, Italy and Spain. T cells, B-cell-depleted T cells, or PBMCs provided the cDNA or gDNA that served as material.

Original handling: Using reference gene primer amplification, nucleated cell counts were estimated. Repertoires were generated with immunoSEQ multiplex PCR, while TCRdb's copy carries only in-frame clones and drops some. V, J and clone size were drawn from that table, and D and trimming were deduced from the DNA. This table holds under 300,000 clones, approximately 89% found once. Sequenced sample: peripheral blood. This TCR was recovered from a middle-aged woman who had recovered from COVID-19.

The CDR3 nucleotides are TGTGCCAGCAAATCAAACAGGGCCCAAGAAGCTTTCTTT. Amino acids: CASKSNRAQEAFF. The chain recombines TRBV11-2 with TRBJ1-1; D may be TRBD1 (6 bases). This CDR3 comprises 13 residues. Germline assignment: CDR1 SGHAT and CDR2 FQNNGV. Deletions cut 7 bases from V and 8 bases from J, with 17 bases between.